This TCR beta chain was documented in a study of graft-versus-host responses after intestinal transplantation. Whole-study context: Anti-thymocyte globulin served as induction for all recipients, who then took tacrolimus and steroids for around 3 years.

To note about this clone: Its cognate antigen is unknown.

Generated by immunoSEQ multiplex PCR, the TCRdb table keeps only in-frame clones and is missing some. The data show around 100,000 clones, roughly 87% seen once. Germline V gene data show CDR1 as WSHSY and CDR2 as SAAADI. Between the trimmed V and J ends, which lost 5 bases and 2 bases, there was a span of 16 bases. This CDR3 contains 16 residues. The chain couples TRBV10-2 to TRBJ2-4; D might be TRBD1 (6 bases). The TCR sequence derives from a human donor who was the organ donor for an intestinal transplant. The sample here was unstimulated CD4+ T cells sorted from spleen or lymph node cells, taken before transplant. CDR3 amino acids: CASSSTGQLTKNIQYF. Here the CDR3 DNA reads TGCGCCAGCAGTTCCACAGGGCAACTAACCAAAAACATTCAGTACTTC.